This TCR beta chain was captured by sequencing in a study of CD8+ T cells in alopecia areata. Extracted from the samples, RNA was reverse transcribed into cDNA to serve as the sequencing template. Measured with immunoSEQ multiplex PCR; TCRdb has only the in-frame clones, and not every one. The repertoire holds 200,000 to 250,000 clones, roughly two fifths seen once, with almost 0.5% in the top ten. As for treatment: oral pan-JAK inhibitor, 5-10 mg twice daily. V lost 5 bases to trimming and J lost 2 bases, with 12 bases between them. Per the germline V gene, CDR1 is GTSNPN and CDR2 is SVGIG (reference sequence). This CDR3 contains 13 residues.

The chain joins TRBV30 to TRBJ1-2; D possibly corresponds to TRBD1 (6 bases). This specimen was CD4+ T cells sorted from blood, taken between weeks 30 and 35, from a patient treated with tofacitinib. The receptor comes from a human donor with alopecia areata. CDR3 bases: TGTGCCTGGGAGGGACATTTCAACTATGGCTACACCTTC. It codes for CAWEGHFNYGYTF.